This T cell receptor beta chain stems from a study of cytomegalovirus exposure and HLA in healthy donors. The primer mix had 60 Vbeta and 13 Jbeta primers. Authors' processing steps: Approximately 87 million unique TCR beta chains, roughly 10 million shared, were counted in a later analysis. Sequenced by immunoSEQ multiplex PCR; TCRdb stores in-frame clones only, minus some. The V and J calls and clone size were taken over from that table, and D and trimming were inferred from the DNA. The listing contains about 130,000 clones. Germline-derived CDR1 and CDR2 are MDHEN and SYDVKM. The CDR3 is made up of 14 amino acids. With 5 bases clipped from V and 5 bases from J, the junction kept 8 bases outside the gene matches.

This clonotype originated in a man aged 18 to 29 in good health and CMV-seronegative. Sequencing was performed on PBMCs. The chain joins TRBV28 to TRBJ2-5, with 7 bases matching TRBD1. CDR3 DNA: TGTGCCAGCAGTAAAACAGGGGTTGCGGAGACCCAGTACTTC. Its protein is CASSKTGVAETQYF.